The rows below give T cell receptor beta chains drawn from one sample of a study of OX40 agonist ivuxolimab in advanced cancers. Method: immunoSEQ multiplex PCR; TCRdb's copy keeps in-frame clones and lacks some. The sample consists of roughly 59,000 clones, 88% of them appearing once. The sample was CD4+ or CD8+ T cells sorted from blood, taken in a trial of the OX40 agonist ivuxolimab. These receptors were obtained from an adult with an advanced solid tumor such as melanoma, head and neck, liver or kidney cancer. Each CDR3 is given without its conserved first and last residue.

V gene: TRBV6-6
J gene: TRBJ1-1
CDR3 protein: ASSYSPGKDTEAF

V gene: TRBV7-9
J gene: TRBJ1-4
CDR3 protein: ASSLGRDRVNEKLF

V gene: TRBV10-3
J gene: TRBJ1-1
CDR3 protein: AIARLDSLNTEAF

V gene: TRBV19
J gene: TRBJ2-7
CDR3 protein: AVGGNLEEQY

V gene: TRBV6-5
J gene: TRBJ2-1
CDR3 protein: ASTRTLGGGNEQF

V gene: TRBV19
J gene: TRBJ1-1
CDR3 protein: ASSTPGVTGTGGLMNTEAF

V gene: TRBV9
J gene: TRBJ2-7
CDR3 protein: ASSERDGYEQY

V gene: TRBV5-1
J gene: TRBJ2-1
CDR3 protein: ASSFGAKGNEQF

V gene: TRBV7-7
J gene: TRBJ2-7
CDR3 protein: ASSLVGGSEQY

V gene: TRBV20-1
J gene: TRBJ2-7
CDR3 protein: SAREEQY

V gene: TRBV19
J gene: TRBJ1-5
CDR3 protein: ASIAGGGNQPQH

V gene: TRBV7-9
J gene: TRBJ2-3
CDR3 protein: ASNEKVSDTQY

V gene: TRBV5-4
J gene: TRBJ2-7
CDR3 protein: ASSLQAGVTYEQY

V gene: TRBV19
J gene: TRBJ2-5
CDR3 protein: ASKGVGLQETQY

V gene: TRBV7-9
J gene: TRBJ1-4
CDR3 protein: ASSLAQGGDEKLF

V gene: TRBV25-1
J gene: TRBJ1-5
CDR3 protein: ASSEGIDQPQH

V gene: TRBV19
J gene: TRBJ1-1
CDR3 protein: ASSRGDGLNTEAF

V gene: TRBV7-9
J gene: TRBJ1-2
CDR3 protein: ASSLDLVTPRGLIYGYT

V gene: TRBV7-8
J gene: TRBJ1-4
CDR3 protein: ASSLAGTGGSEKLF

V gene: TRBV7-2
J gene: TRBJ2-7
CDR3 protein: ASSDARTKQGQY

V gene: TRBV11-2
J gene: TRBJ1-6
CDR3 protein: ASSLVDTPNGYNSPLH

V gene: TRBV13
J gene: TRBJ2-5
CDR3 protein: ASSESGRPGKETQY

V gene: TRBV6-5
J gene: TRBJ2-7
CDR3 protein: ASSYSVRESYEQY

V gene: TRBV5-1
J gene: TRBJ2-7
CDR3 protein: ASSADGTRGNEQY

V gene: TRBV6-1
J gene: TRBJ1-5
CDR3 protein: AIVWGAGQPQH

V gene: TRBV28
J gene: TRBJ1-2
CDR3 protein: ASSLYTGAPNYGYT

V gene: TRBV6-1
J gene: TRBJ2-7
CDR3 protein: ASSTGSYEQY

V gene: TRBV6-5
J gene: TRBJ1-2
CDR3 protein: ASSYGGTYGYT

V gene: TRBV28
J gene: TRBJ1-2
CDR3 protein: ASSIKADYGYT

V gene: TRBV30
J gene: TRBJ1-2
CDR3 protein: AWSMGPLGVSYT

V gene: TRBV5-1
J gene: TRBJ2-7
CDR3 protein: ASSQGTSGYEQY

V gene: TRBV27
J gene: TRBJ2-4
CDR3 protein: ASSLRTGDLAKNIQY

V gene: TRBV9
J gene: TRBJ2-3
CDR3 protein: ASSPRAFLAGATDTQY

V gene: TRBV5-4
J gene: TRBJ1-1
CDR3 protein: ASSIGTGGGTEAF

V gene: TRBV6-6
J gene: TRBJ2-3
CDR3 protein: ASTWGGGTDTQY

V gene: TRBV11-2
J gene: TRBJ1-1
CDR3 protein: ASSFAGGTEAF

V gene: TRBV19
J gene: TRBJ1-1
CDR3 protein: ASNKGPGGGLNTEAF

V gene: TRBV7-2
J gene: TRBJ1-3
CDR3 protein: ASSLGGGERRNTIY

V gene: TRBV7-2
J gene: TRBJ2-7
CDR3 protein: ASSGTFSGGMVEQY

V gene: TRBV29-1
J gene: TRBJ1-1
CDR3 protein: SVILGGGVLNTEAF

V gene: TRBV5-5
J gene: TRBJ1-5
CDR3 protein: ASSAFDRDNQPQH

V gene: TRBV29-1
J gene: TRBJ2-7
CDR3 protein: SVETEIYEQY

V gene: TRBV6-6
J gene: TRBJ1-2
CDR3 protein: ASTEAKEVYGYT

V gene: TRBV28
J gene: TRBJ2-1
CDR3 protein: ASSFGGSKNEQF

V gene: TRBV9
J gene: TRBJ2-7
CDR3 protein: ASSVESHSYEQY

V gene: TRBV6-6
J gene: TRBJ1-1
CDR3 protein: ASSLDSNTEAF

V gene: TRBV19
J gene: TRBJ1-4
CDR3 protein: ASSLVLAGTNEKLF